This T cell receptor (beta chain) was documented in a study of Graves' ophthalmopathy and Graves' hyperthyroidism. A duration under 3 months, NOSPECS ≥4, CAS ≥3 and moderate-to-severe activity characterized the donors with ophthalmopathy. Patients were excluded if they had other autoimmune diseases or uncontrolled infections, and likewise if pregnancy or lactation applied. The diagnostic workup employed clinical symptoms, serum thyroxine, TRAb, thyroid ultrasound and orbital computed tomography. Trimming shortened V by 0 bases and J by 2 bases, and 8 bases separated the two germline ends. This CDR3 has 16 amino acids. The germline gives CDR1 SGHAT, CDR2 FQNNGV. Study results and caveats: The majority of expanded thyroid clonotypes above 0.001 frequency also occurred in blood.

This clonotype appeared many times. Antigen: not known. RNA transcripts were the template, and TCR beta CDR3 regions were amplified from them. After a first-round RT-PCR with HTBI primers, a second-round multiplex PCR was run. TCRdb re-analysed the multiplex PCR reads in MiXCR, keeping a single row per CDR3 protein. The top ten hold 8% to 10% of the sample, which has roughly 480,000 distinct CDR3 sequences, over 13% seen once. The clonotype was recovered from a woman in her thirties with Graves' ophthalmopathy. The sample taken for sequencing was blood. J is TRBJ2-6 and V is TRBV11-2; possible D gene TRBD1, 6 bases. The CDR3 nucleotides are TGTGCCAGCAGCTTAGATCCAGGGGCTGGGGCCAACGTCCTGACTTTC. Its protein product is CASSLDPGAGANVLTF.